This T cell receptor (beta chain) appears in the sequencing data of a study of T-cell reconstitution after alpha-beta-depleted transplantation in children. Unique molecular identifiers were used in preparing the TCRbeta library. One entry per CDR3 protein, called by TCRdb with MiXCR from the PCR reads. The sample includes 200,000 to 300,000 distinct CDR3 sequences, about 12% of them seen just once. V lost 4 bases to trimming and J lost 6 bases, with 19 bases between them. Germline values: CDR1 SGHDT, CDR2 YYEEEE. CDR3 length: 15 amino acids. This specimen was PBMCs from the stem cell graft donor, taken from the stem cell graft. The chain recombines TRBV5-6 with TRBJ2-5; a weak D match, TRBD2 (7 bases). This TCR derives from a human donor who donated a stem cell graft to a child with acute lymphoblastic leukemia. The CDR3 is CASSPNPGGAQTQYF. The CDR3 DNA reads as TGTGCCAGCAGCCCAAACCCGGGGGGCGCGCAGACCCAGTACTTC.